This T cell receptor beta chain was captured in a study of tumor-infiltrating lymphocytes in localized non-small cell lung cancer. Using immunoSEQ multiplex PCR, the repertoire was profiled, and TCRdb retains in-frame clones only, with some absent. The sample has roughly 24,000 clones; approximately 59% are singletons. Germline V gene sequence: CDR1 MGHDK, CDR2 SYGVNS. This CDR3 is 15 amino acids long. V was clipped by 3 bases and J by 5 bases, with 16 bases between them. This clone was recorded only once. The gene calls are TRBV25-1 and TRBJ1-2, with D hard to call. This sequence was found in a human donor with non-small cell lung cancer. The specimen sequenced was lung tumor tissue. In nucleotides, the CDR3 is TGTGCCAGCAGTGATGGGAAGGGTTGGTATTATGGCTACACCTTC. It encodes CASSDGKGWYYGYTF.